This T cell receptor (beta chain) originates from a study of blood T cells in healthy people across ages. Study-level points and caveats: As age increased, TCR beta diversity per million T cells fell in a roughly linear fashion. Diversity figures based on one million T cells were deemed too low.

Trimming took off 0 bases at V and 0 bases at J, with 6 bases between the two ends. Germline CDR1 is LGHNA and CDR2 is YNFKEQ. This CDR3 spans 16 amino acids. With respect to this clonotype: Its antigen is unidentified.

Healthy Caucasian individuals from Russia aged about 6 to 90 were enrolled as donors. A second PCR of 7 to 11 cycles used a sample-barcoded 5' primer and a J-beta primer mix. Every cDNA molecule bore a tag from a template-switch adaptor containing 12 random nucleotides. TCRdb independently ran MiXCR on the 5' RACE reads; one entry per CDR3 protein. The sample holds about 730,000 distinct CDR3 sequences; roughly 41% are singletons and the top ten take more than 20%. V gene TRBV4-2 combines with J gene TRBJ2-6; D unresolved. Sequences were obtained from blood. The receptor was isolated from a woman in her sixties in good health. The CDR3 bases are TGTGCCAGCAGCCAAGATGACATCTCTGGGGCCAACGTCCTGACTTTC. It encodes CASSQDDISGANVLTF.